The 9 T cell receptor beta chains given below trace back to one sample, sequenced in a study of CD8 T cells in ankylosing spondylitis. From the 5' RACE reads, TCRdb called clonotypes with MiXCR, one entry per CDR3 protein. The sample carries more than 150,000 distinct CDR3 sequences, around a sixth recorded once. The sample consisted of blood, either unsorted or a sorted T cell fraction (not recorded which). These receptors originate from a male donor under 30 with ankylosing spondylitis or in good health (not recorded which).

This clonotype came up many times. J is TRBJ1-1 and V is TRBV5-6, with D perhaps matching TRBD1 (6 bases). Trimming took 4 bases from V and 2 from J, leaving 12 bases between them. The CDR3 covers 14 residues. CDR1 and CDR2 (germline): SGHDT, YYEEEE. The CDR3 loop reads CASSVGQKNTEAFF. The DNA for the CDR3 is TGTGCCAGCAGCGTAGGACAGAAAAACACTGAAGCTTTCTTT.

This clonotype was observed many times. The chain carries TRBV15 and TRBJ2-2; a possible D gene is TRBD1 (5 bases). V lost 8 bases to trimming and J lost 5 bases, with 9 bases between them. This CDR3 spans 12 amino acids. CDR1 is LNHNV and CDR2 is YYDKDF in the germline V gene (reference sequence). The CDR3 spells CATQGITGELFF. The CDR3 coding sequence is TGTGCCACCCAGGGAATAACCGGGGAGCTGTTTTTT.

The chain joins TRBV11-3 to TRBJ2-3; D gene ambiguous. This CDR3 spans 13 amino acids. CDR1 and CDR2 from the germline V gene are SGHNT and YENEEA. Trimming left V 2 bases short and J 7 bases short, with 10 bases between. The CDR3 nucleotides are TGTGCCAGCAGCTTATTAGGGTTGAATACGCAGTATTTT. This translates into CASSLLGLNTQYF.

This clonotype was counted ten times or more. The chain joins TRBV30 to TRBJ2-5, with D possibly called TRBD1 or TRBD2 (6 bases each). Germline assignment: CDR1 GTSNPN and CDR2 SVGIG (reference sequence). There are 16 residues in the CDR3. Trimming left V 0 bases short and J 5 bases short, with 19 bases between. This CDR3 is CAWSVGGGPPVETQYF. CDR3 nucleotides: TGTGCCTGGAGTGTAGGGGGAGGTCCCCCCGTGGAGACCCAGTACTTC.

This clonotype has at least ten counts. The V call is TRBV6-2 or TRBV6-3, the J call TRBJ1-4; 8 nucleotides align to TRBD1. Germline loops: CDR1 MNHEY, CDR2 SVGEGT. V lost 6 bases to trimming and J lost 8 bases; unmatched junction nucleotides: 8. This CDR3 has 14 residues. Here the CDR3 reads CASRSDRGEEKLFF. The CDR3, as DNA: TGTGCCAGCAGATCCGACAGGGGAGAAGAAAAACTGTTTTTT.

The table lists this clonotype with many counts. This sequence joins TRBV20-1 and TRBJ1-5, with unresolved D. The germline gives CDR1 DFQATT, CDR2 SNEGSKA (reference sequence). With 4 bases removed from V and 0 bases from J, the gap between germline ends came to 13 bases. CDR3 size: 15 residues. As DNA, the CDR3 is TGCAGTGCTATCAAGAAGCCCTATAGCAATCAGCCCCAGCATTTT. It specifies CSAIKKPYSNQPQHF.

Many counts were recorded for this clonotype. The rearrangement links TRBV2 to TRBJ2-7, with 10 bases fitting TRBD2. CDR3 length: 18 amino acids. Germline assignment: CDR1 SNHLY and CDR2 FYNNEI. V lost 7 bases and J lost 1; bases outside the gene matches: 16. The CDR3 DNA sequence: TGTGCCAGCACCCAAGGGGGCAGACGGACTAGCGGTTCCTACGAGCAGTACTTC. Protein: CASTQGGRRTSGSYEQYF.

This chain joins TRBV11-2 and TRBJ2-5, with 10 nucleotides matching TRBD2. V gave up 6 bases and J gave up 1 base; unmatched junction bases: 8. CDR3 size: 16 residues. CDR1 is SGHAT, CDR2 FQNNGV, per germline. This CDR3 is CASRIAGGGLQETQYF. In nucleotides, the CDR3 is TGTGCCAGCAGGATAGCGGGAGGCGGTCTCCAAGAGACCCAGTACTTC.

This clonotype appeared many times. The rearrangement links TRBV7-9 to TRBJ2-7; D is unresolved. Germline CDR1 and CDR2: SEHNR and FQNEAQ (reference sequence). The CDR3 runs 11 residues. The V end was cut by 11 bases, the J end by 0 bases, with 8 bases between. The DNA for the CDR3 is TGTGCCGGTGTAAGCTCCTACGAGCAGTACTTC. This encodes CAGVSSYEQYF.